The 3 T cell receptor beta chains below come from one sample, sequenced in a study of early T cells in non-severe SARS-CoV-2 infection. TCRdb re-called the 5' RACE reads through MiXCR, storing one row per CDR3 protein. The data hold under 55,000 distinct CDR3 sequences, with under 14% observed a single time. Sequencing was carried out using whole blood. These receptors were collected from an adult who was a healthcare worker with PCR-confirmed SARS-CoV-2 infection or an uninfected control (not recorded which).

The chain carries TRBV20-1 and TRBJ2-6, with D possibly being TRBD2 (5 bases). The CDR3 has 15 residues. Germline lookup yields CDR1 DFQATT and CDR2 SNEGSKA (reference sequence). V was shortened by 1 base and J by 4 bases, with 11 bases between the two germline ends. The CDR3: CSARAEAAGANVLTF. CDR3 bases: TGCAGTGCTAGAGCTGAAGCGGCGGGGGCCAACGTCCTGACTTTC.

This clonotype appeared many times. The rearrangement joins TRBV15 to TRBJ2-6; D possibly corresponds to TRBD2 (6 bases). Looked up from germline, CDR1 is LNHNV and CDR2 is YYDKDF (reference sequence). The CDR3 extends over 18 amino acids. Trimming took off 0 bases at V and 0 bases at J, with 12 bases between the two ends. The CDR3 nucleotides read TGTGCCACCAGCAGAGAAACCCTTAGCGGCTCTGGGGCCAACGTCCTGACTTTC. This gives the protein CATSRETLSGSGANVLTF.

In its sample, this clonotype was seen many times. The gene calls are TRBV6-1 and TRBJ1-5; 10 positions agree with TRBD1. The junction had 8 bases not matched to a gene; V was cut back by 6 bases and J by 0 bases. Germline lookup yields CDR1 MNHNS and CDR2 SASEGT. CDR3 length: 17 amino acids. The CDR3 protein is CASSTGTGVGSNQPQHF. The CDR3 coding sequence is TGTGCCAGCAGCACCGGGACAGGGGTCGGTAGCAATCAGCCCCAGCATTTT.